This T cell receptor (beta chain) emerged from a study of identifying expanded T cells in peripheral blood. Healthy donors had no documented immune events, such as infections, while sampled. In germline, CDR1 is LNHDA, CDR2 SQIVND (reference sequence). The ends were cut back, 3 bases at V and 7 bases at J, with 10 bases in the middle. CDR3 length: 13 residues. TCRdb's copy holds only in-frame clones and misses some; the assay was immunoSEQ multiplex PCR. This sample yields about 52,000 clones, of which 82% are seen a single time; 14% belongs to the top ten. The specimen was blood. The chain combines TRBV19 with TRBJ1-5; tentatively, D is TRBD1 (6 bases). This TCR was sampled from a person aged 18 to 70 in good health. CDR3 nucleotide sequence: TGTGCCAGTAGTATTTACGGGGGCCAGCCCCAGCATTTT. Amino acid sequence: CASSIYGGQPQHF.